The 20 T cell receptor beta chains below were found in one sample sequenced in a study of T cell responses to AZD1222 COVID-19 vaccine (dated by TCRdb to about 2021). Library generation was performed with the immunoSEQ multiplex PCR assay. The source is immuneACCESS, and TCRdb retained only in-frame sequences with V and J called. Part of the clones is not carried over; for the studies checked, unresolved V genes explain less than half of this, and the remainder is unexplained. The sample contains 100,000 to 130,000 clones, 92% of them found a single time. The ten top clones hold roughly 9% of the sample. The meaning of the sample's time point label: about 28 days (+/-7) after the second vaccine dose. The source was peripheral blood, collected 28 days after the second AZD1222 dose. These receptors all come from an adult who received the AZD1222 COVID-19 vaccine.

This rearrangement joins TRBV7-9 to TRBJ1-2; 7 bases match TRBD1. V dropped 5 bases and J dropped 11; count of bases not matched to a gene: 8. Germline assignment: CDR1 SEHNR and CDR2 FQNEAQ (reference sequence). The CDR3 extends over 12 amino acids. DNA for the CDR3: TGTGCCAGCAGCGATGACAGGGCCCGTTACACCTTC. Amino acid sequence: CASSDDRARYTF.

The rearrangement links TRBV5-8 to TRBJ2-5; D is possibly TRBD1 (6 bases). The V and J ends lost 5 bases and 2 bases respectively, with 16 bases between them. The V gene's germline CDR1 is SGHTS and CDR2 YDEGEE. The CDR3 spans 15 residues. CDR3 sequence (DNA): TGTGCCAGCAGACGAACGCTGCAGGGGCAAGAGACCCAGTACTTC. Translating gives CASRRTLQGQETQYF.

The chain uses TRBV7-2 and TRBJ1-5, with a possible D match to TRBD1 (5 bases). The CDR3 totals 15 residues. Trimming shortened V by 5 bases and J by 0 bases, and 11 bases separated the two germline ends. CDR1 SGHTA and CDR2 FQGNSA come from the germline V gene. The CDR3 region is CASSLMTASNQPQHF. CDR3 sequence (DNA): TGTGCCAGCAGCCTCATGACAGCTAGCAATCAGCCCCAGCATTTT. Filled out from reference TRBV7-2 and TRBJ1-5, the complete variable domain reads GAGVSQSPSNKVTEKGKDVELRCDPISGHTALYWYRQSLGQGLEFLIYFQGNSAPDKSGLPSDRFSAERTGGSVSTLTIQRTQQEDSAVYLCASSLMTASNQPQHFGDGTRLSIL.

Here the CDR3 reads CASSLDNEQFF. The CDR3 coding sequence is TGTGCCAGCAGCCTAGACAATGAGCAGTTCTTC. This chain connects TRBV5-6 to TRBJ2-1, with D unclear. This CDR3 region has 11 residues. Germline V gene sequence: CDR1 SGHDT, CDR2 YYEEEE. The V end was cut by 4 bases, the J end by 5 bases, with 4 bases between.

The rearrangement links TRBV28 to TRBJ2-7, with D possibly matching TRBD2 (6 bases). Germline-derived CDR1 and CDR2 are MDHEN and SYDVKM. Trimming took off 7 bases at V and 5 bases at J, with 15 bases between the two ends. This CDR3 has 13 residues. The CDR3 region is CASTVSGVHEQYF. CDR3 sequence (DNA): TGTGCCAGCACCGTCTCGGGAGTTCACGAGCAGTACTTC.

This rearrangement joins TRBV6-5 to TRBJ1-5, with a weak D call TRBD1 (5 bases). The V gene lost 2 bases and the J gene lost 12 bases, with 14 bases spanning the gap. This CDR3 contains 13 residues. Germline V CDR1 and CDR2: MNHEY, SVGAGI. The CDR3 region has the DNA TGTGCCAGCAGTTACGTATTGGGGGGGTTCCAGCATTTT. Protein sequence: CASSYVLGGFQHF.

The chain recombines TRBV29-1 with TRBJ1-5, with 8 positions matching TRBD1. The CDR3 consists of 13 residues. CDR1 is SQVTM, CDR2 ANQGSEA, per germline. J gave up 6 bases and V 3 bases, and 4 bases lay outside the gene matches. This CDR3 reads CSVDLGTGQPQHF. The CDR3 coding sequence is TGCAGCGTTGATCTCGGGACAGGTCAGCCCCAGCATTTT.

The genes are TRBV11-2 and TRBJ1-2, with D perhaps matching TRBD1 (5 bases). V was clipped by 5 bases and J by 7 bases, with 14 bases between them. The CDR3 consists of 13 residues. CDR1 and CDR2 from the germline V gene are SGHAT and FQNNGV. DNA for the CDR3: TGTGCCAGCAGCCAGGGAAGGGTCTCTGGCTACACCTTC. Residues: CASSQGRVSGYTF.

In nucleotides, the CDR3 is TGTGCCAGCAGCTTGGGGTCCGGCAGCTACAATGAGCAGTTCTTC. Translation gives CASSLGSGSYNEQFF. This rearrangement joins TRBV5-8 to TRBJ2-1, with unresolved D. CDR1 and CDR2 (germline): SGHTS, YDEGEE. V was trimmed by 0 bases and J by 3 bases, leaving 10 bases between them. There are 15 residues in the CDR3.

The chain employs TRBV2 and TRBJ1-2; D is unresolved. This CDR3 region has 12 residues. V lost 9 bases, J lost 4 bases, and 12 bases lay in between. Germline V gives CDR1 SNHLY, CDR2 FYNNEI. CDR3 sequence: CARREDRYGYTF. DNA of the CDR3: TGTGCCAGGAGAGAGGACCGCTATGGCTACACCTTC.

The chain is built from TRBV2 and TRBJ1-5; the D gene is possibly TRBD1 (5 bases). The CDR3 spans 14 residues. V gave up 4 bases and J gave up 0 bases, with 7 bases separating them. Per germline, CDR1 SNHLY and CDR2 FYNNEI. CDR3 loop: CASSAGHSNQPQHF. The CDR3 DNA sequence: TGTGCCAGCAGTGCAGGGCATAGCAATCAGCCCCAGCATTTT.

The chain employs TRBV30 and TRBJ2-4; tentative D call: TRBD1 (5 bases). V gave up 5 bases and J gave up 1 base, with 21 bases separating them. CDR1 is GTSNPN and CDR2 is SVGIG in the germline V gene (reference sequence). The CDR3 is 17 amino acids. CDR3 region: CAWGKGRQRTAKNIQYF. In DNA form, the CDR3 reads TGTGCCTGGGGTAAGGGGCGGCAGAGAACTGCCAAAAACATTCAGTACTTC.

CDR3 amino acids: CASSPSSYEQYF. In DNA, the CDR3 is TGTGCCAGCAGCCCGAGTTCCTACGAGCAGTACTTC. The rearrangement uses TRBV27 and TRBJ2-7; D unresolved. CDR3 length: 12 residues. Germline assignment: CDR1 MNHEY and CDR2 SMNVEV (reference sequence). Trimming removed 6 bases from V and 1 base from J, with 7 bases in between.

The chain has TRBV7-9 and TRBJ2-1; TRBD2 matches 8 bases. CDR3 length: 16 amino acids. Germline-derived CDR1 and CDR2 are SEHNR and FQNEAQ (reference sequence). J was trimmed by 7 bases and V by 3 bases; bases with no gene match: 11. The CDR3 coding sequence is TGTGCCAGCAGCTTCCAATCCAGCGGGAGTGGGAATGAGCAGTTCTTC. It specifies CASSFQSSGSGNEQFF.

The genes are TRBV25-1 and TRBJ2-2, with TRBD1 as a possible D gene (5 bases). CDR1 is MGHDK and CDR2 is SYGVNS in the germline V gene. The V end was cut by 1 base, the J end by 6 bases, with 9 bases between. The CDR3 has 14 amino acids. This CDR3 reads CASSEWGSAGELFF. CDR3 bases: TGTGCCAGCAGTGAATGGGGCTCGGCCGGGGAGCTGTTTTTT.

The J gene is TRBJ1-2, the V gene TRBV19; 9 positions agree with TRBD1. The CDR3 loop spans 15 amino acids. The V gene's germline CDR1 is LNHDA and CDR2 SQIVND (reference sequence). The V gene end was trimmed by 7 bases and the J gene end by 1 base; junction bases not matched to a gene: 7. In DNA, the CDR3 is TGTGCCAGTACCGCAGGGACAGGGTATAACTATGGCTACACCTTC. Protein: CASTAGTGYNYGYTF.

This sequence joins TRBV10-3 and TRBJ2-5, with D hard to call. Germline V gives CDR1 ENHRY, CDR2 SYGVKD. V was clipped by 3 bases and J by 3 bases, with 5 bases between them. CDR3 length equals 12 residues. The CDR3: CAISDRKETQYF. The CDR3 DNA is TGTGCCATCAGTGACAGGAAAGAGACCCAGTACTTC.

This rearrangement joins TRBV20-1 to TRBJ2-5, with 8 positions matching TRBD1. V was clipped by 3 bases and J by 13 bases; unmatched bases: 13. Per the germline V gene, CDR1 is DFQATT and CDR2 is SNEGSKA (reference sequence). CDR3 size: 13 residues. For the CDR3, the DNA is TGCAGTGCTAGTAATTCGGCAGGGGGCTCGTGGTACTTC. This codes for CSASNSAGGSWYF.

V gene TRBV18 combines with J gene TRBJ2-5; 8 bases match TRBD1. CDR1 and CDR2 (germline): KGHSH, LQKENI. The V gene end was trimmed by 2 bases and the J gene end by 1 base; junction bases not matched to a gene: 6. The CDR3 runs to 16 residues. The CDR3 coding sequence is TGTGCCAGCTCACCATATAGCGGACAGGGCCAAGAGACCCAGTACTTC. It encodes CASSPYSGQGQETQYF.

V is TRBV3-1 (or the pseudogene TRBV3-2) and J is TRBJ2-1; 9 bases line up with TRBD2. In germline, CDR1 is LGHDT, CDR2 YNNKEL (reference sequence). J gave up 3 bases and V 5 bases, and 5 bases lay outside the gene matches. The CDR3 extends over 15 amino acids. Here the CDR3 reads CASSSSGVGYNEQFF. Here the CDR3 DNA reads TGTGCCAGCAGCTCTAGCGGGGTGGGCTACAATGAGCAGTTCTTC.